The 14 T cell receptor beta chains below come from one sample, sequenced in a study of post-analysis software for immune sequencing data. Included in the TCR beta cDNA libraries were unique molecular identifiers. TCRdb recomputed calls from the PCR reads with MiXCR, one row per CDR3 protein. The sample includes hundreds of thousands of distinct CDR3 sequences, 35% to 40% of them seen just once. Their target antigens are unknown. Study-level points and caveats: A handful of TRBV segments (TRBV5-6, TRBV5-1 and TRBV20-1 among them) occurred more frequently in patients than in controls.

Sequencing used blood. Receptors were obtained from a girl aged 5 to 17 with multiple sclerosis.

J is TRBJ2-1 and V is TRBV20-1; D might be TRBD2 (6 bases). Germline V gene data show CDR1 as DFQATT and CDR2 as SNEGSKA (reference sequence). The CDR3 is 16 amino acids. Trimming removed 3 bases at V and 4 bases at J, with 19 bases between. CDR3 coding DNA: TGCAGTGCTAGTCGCCTTCGTCCGGGACTTTACAATGAGCAGTTCTTC. This sequence encodes CSASRLRPGLYNEQFF.

This clonotype was picked up a small number of times. The genes are TRBV28 and TRBJ1-4; no definite D call. V lost 3 bases, J lost 9 bases, and 11 bases lay in between. The CDR3 is 13 residues long. CDR1 MDHEN and CDR2 SYDVKM come from the germline V gene. Written as DNA, the CDR3 is TGTGCCAGCAGTTTCCGGGGTTGGAAAAAACTGTTTTTT. Translated: CASSFRGWKKLFF.

This rearrangement joins TRBV7-9 to TRBJ1-5; 7 nucleotides line up with TRBD1. Germline V gives CDR1 SEHNR, CDR2 FQNEAQ (reference sequence). The V segment lost 3 bases and the J segment 7 bases; nucleotides outside the gene matches: 6. The length of the CDR3 is 14 residues. CDR3 nucleotides: TGTGCCAGCAGCTTTGGGGACAGCAGGCAGCCCCAGCATTTT. It codes for CASSFGDSRQPQHF.

The chain combines TRBV5-1 with TRBJ1-5, with D possibly TRBD1 on 5 matching bases. This CDR3 has 14 amino acids. The germline V gene encodes CDR1 SGHRS and CDR2 YFSETQ. V lost 4 bases to trimming and J lost 6 bases, with 14 bases between them. The CDR3 region has the DNA TGCGCCAGCAGCATCGACAGCCAGTCTCAGCCCCAGCATTTT. Translating gives CASSIDSQSQPQHF. The entire variable domain, with the rest obtained from reference TRBV5-1 and TRBJ1-5, is as follows: KAGVTQTPRYLIKTRGQQVTLSCSPISGHRSVSWYQQTPGQGLQFLFEYFSETQRNKGNFPGRFSGRQFSNSRSEMNVSTLELGDSALYLCASSIDSQSQPQHFGDGTRLSIL.

As for this clonotype: With a much larger clone just one base away, this may be a read error. The chain recombines TRBV7-2 with TRBJ1-2, with TRBD1 matching 8 bases. The CDR3 loop spans 14 amino acids. Trimming at V came to 7 bases and at J to 5 bases, leaving 9 bases not matched to a gene. Germline CDR1 SGHTA, CDR2 FQGNSA. CDR3 residues: CASTLGRGLYGYTF. The CDR3 DNA is TGTGCCAGCACCTTGGGCAGGGGGCTTTATGGCTACACCTTC.

The V gene is TRBV7-9, the J gene TRBJ2-1; 11 bases agree with TRBD2. V was pared by 2 bases and J by 13 bases, with 4 bases of the junction left unmatched. CDR1 SEHNR and CDR2 FQNEAQ come from the germline V gene (reference sequence). The CDR3 consists of 13 residues. This CDR3 is CASSLTSGSRQFF. CDR3 bases: TGTGCCAGCAGCTTAACTAGCGGGAGTCGACAGTTCTTC. Variable domain in full (rest from reference TRBV7-9 and TRBJ2-1): DTGVSQNPRHKITKRGQNVTFRCDPISEHNRLYWYRQTLGQGPEFLTYFQNEAQLEKSRLLSDRFSAERPKGSFSTLEIQRTEQGDSAMYLCASSLTSGSRQFFGPGTRLTVL.

This clonotype has a single count. CDR3 nucleotides: TGTGCCAGCAGCCTACAAGGGGATGGCAATTCACCCCTCCACTTT. Translated, it gives CASSLQGDGNSPLHF. The V and J genes are TRBV7-3 and TRBJ1-6; TRBD1 might be the D (5 bases). Trimming shortened V by 5 bases and J by 7 bases, and 15 bases separated the two germline ends. The germline CDR1 and CDR2 sequences are SGHTA and FQGTGA. This CDR3 has 15 amino acids.

The rearrangement links TRBV2 to TRBJ1-2, with D uncertain. The CDR3 spans 13 residues. Trimming left V 0 bases short and J 7 bases short, with 9 bases between. Looked up from germline, CDR1 is SNHLY and CDR2 is FYNNEI. The chain's CDR3 is CASSEAGRTGYTF. The DNA for the CDR3 is TGTGCCAGCAGTGAAGCAGGGAGGACTGGCTACACCTTC.

This clonotype was observed many times. The CDR3 is CASGGTRAYNEQFF. CDR3 nucleotides: TGTGCCAGCGGCGGGACCAGGGCCTACAATGAGCAGTTCTTC. The chain couples TRBV7-9 to TRBJ2-1; the D gene is possibly TRBD2 (6 bases). CDR1 and CDR2 from the germline V gene are SEHNR and FQNEAQ (reference sequence). This CDR3 is built from 14 residues. V lost 8 bases and J 2 bases, leaving 13 bases between the germline ends.

In the case of this clonotype: A clone one base away is much larger, so this may be a read error. The chain joins TRBV5-8 to TRBJ1-2, with a weak D call TRBD1 (5 bases). The germline gives CDR1 SGHTS, CDR2 YDEGEE. Trimming left V 4 bases short and J 2 bases short, with 15 bases between. This CDR3 contains 15 residues. The CDR3 region has the DNA TGTGCCAGCAGCCGGGCCCTCCGGGGGAACTATGGCTACACCTTC. Translation: CASSRALRGNYGYTF.

A word on this clonotype: Just one base apart from a much larger clone, this may be a read error. The J gene is TRBJ2-3, the V gene TRBV29-1, with no clear D. Trimming removed 7 bases from V and 5 bases from J, with 19 bases in between. CDR3 size: 14 residues. Germline CDR1 is SQVTM and CDR2 is ANQGSEA. The CDR3 DNA reads as TGCAGCGCTGATCGGTGGTCAACACAAGATACGCAGTATTTT. Amino acids: CSADRWSTQDTQYF.

The chain links TRBV5-6 to TRBJ1-1; the D is unclear. Germline V gene sequence: CDR1 SGHDT, CDR2 YYEEEE. This CDR3 has 16 residues. Trimming pared 4 bases from V and 0 bases from J, leaving 16 bases between. Here the CDR3 DNA reads TGTGCCAGCAGCCACGGCGCAGCGGCAATGAACACTGAAGCTTTCTTT. This encodes CASSHGAAAMNTEAFF. The whole variable domain, filled in from reference TRBV5-6 and TRBJ1-1, reads DAGVTQSPTHLIKTRGQQVTLRCSPKSGHDTVSWYQQALGQGPQFIFQYYEEEERQRGNFPDRFSGHQFPNYSSELNVNALLLGDSALYLCASSHGAAAMNTEAFFGQGTRLTVV.

This rearrangement joins TRBV5-1 to TRBJ1-2, with D possibly being TRBD1 (6 bases). Germline CDR1 SGHRS, CDR2 YFSETQ. V shed 4 bases and J shed 3 bases, with 10 bases lying between them. This CDR3 is 13 amino acids long. CDR3 DNA: TGCGCCAGCAGCCCGGACAGCGACTATGGCTACACCTTC. This translates into CASSPDSDYGYTF.

This chain uses TRBV24-1 with TRBJ2-2; 9 bases align to TRBD1. Per germline, CDR1 KGHDR and CDR2 SFDVKD. The CDR3 is 13 amino acids. The J segment lost 7 bases and the V segment lost 7 bases, leaving 3 bases of the junction unmatched. The CDR3 reads CATSGQGIGELFF. The DNA for the CDR3 is TGTGCCACCAGCGGACAGGGGATCGGGGAGCTGTTTTTT.